Presented here are 25 T cell receptor beta chains from one specimen sequenced in a study of identical twins. TCRdb re-called the 5' RACE reads through MiXCR, storing one row per CDR3 protein. Of 450,000 or so distinct CDR3 sequences in the sample, 12% to 15% are singletons; the top ten hold 0.4% to 0.55%. These same records also appear under a second study, on yellow fever vaccine responses in identical twins.

The source material was CD4+ T cells sorted from blood. All receptors come from a young woman in good health.

The CDR3: CASSDRGTPDTQYF. For the CDR3, the DNA is TGTGCCAGCAGCGACCGGGGGACCCCAGATACGCAGTATTTT. V and J are TRBV7-2 and TRBJ2-3, with TRBD2 as a possible D gene (6 bases). The germline V and J ends were trimmed by 5 bases and 4 bases, with 13 bases remaining between them. The CDR3 has 14 residues. Germline V gene sequence: CDR1 SGHTA, CDR2 FQGNSA.

This clonotype was seen a handful of times. J is TRBJ1-1 and V is TRBV29-1; no definite D call. The CDR3 is 11 residues long. V gave up 7 bases and J gave up 2 bases, with 8 bases separating them. Germline V gene data show CDR1 as SQVTM and CDR2 as ANQGSEA. The CDR3 nucleotides are TGCAGCGCCTTTGGAAACACTGAAGCTTTCTTT. Its translation: CSAFGNTEAFF.

V and J are TRBV5-6 and TRBJ2-7; 8 nucleotides agree with TRBD2. Germline CDR1 and CDR2: SGHDT and YYEEEE. Trimming at V came to 1 base and at J to 0 bases, leaving 6 bases not matched to a gene. The CDR3 totals 16 residues. The CDR3 bases are TGTGCCAGCAGCTTGAGTCCGGGAGGGGGCTCCTACGAGCAGTACTTC. Amino acids: CASSLSPGGGSYEQYF.

The chain is built from TRBV25-1 and TRBJ2-1; 7 bases map to TRBD2. Trimming took 2 bases from V and 9 from J; bases not matched to a gene: 7. The CDR3 is 14 residues long. CDR1 and CDR2 from the germline V gene are MGHDK and SYGVNS. CDR3 region: CASSEVREKVEQFF. Here the CDR3 DNA reads TGTGCCAGCAGTGAAGTGCGGGAGAAGGTTGAGCAGTTCTTC.

The chain carries TRBV5-1 and TRBJ2-7, with 14 bases aligning to TRBD2. The CDR3 extends over 15 amino acids. The germline V gene encodes CDR1 SGHRS and CDR2 YFSETQ. V was pared by 4 bases and J by 4 bases, with 4 bases of the junction left unmatched. The CDR3 DNA sequence: TGCGCCAGCAGCGCGGGACTAGCGGGAGTTTACGAGCAGTACTTC. This codes for CASSAGLAGVYEQYF. Full variable domain (remainder filled in from reference TRBV5-1 and TRBJ2-7): KAGVTQTPRYLIKTRGQQVTLSCSPISGHRSVSWYQQTPGQGLQFLFEYFSETQRNKGNFPGRFSGRQFSNSRSEMNVSTLELGDSALYLCASSAGLAGVYEQYFGPGTRLTVT.

This clonotype was picked up a small number of times. This sequence joins TRBV10-3 and TRBJ1-2; D possibly corresponds to TRBD1 (6 bases). CDR1 is ENHRY and CDR2 is SYGVKD in the germline V gene. The CDR3 extends over 13 amino acids. Trimming cost V 6 bases and J 7 bases, with 15 bases left between them. CDR3 bases: TGTGCCATCAGCACGACAGGTATCTCTGGCTACACCTTC. This codes for CAISTTGISGYTF.

The chain couples TRBV19 to TRBJ2-7, with 7 positions matching TRBD2. Germline V gives CDR1 LNHDA, CDR2 SQIVND (reference sequence). The CDR3 runs 14 residues. Unmatched junction bases numbered 9, after V lost 4 bases and J lost 6 bases. This CDR3 reads CASSRRAGLSEQYF. The CDR3 bases are TGTGCCAGTAGTAGACGAGCGGGGCTGAGCGAGCAGTACTTC.

The chain links TRBV11-2 to TRBJ1-6; D gene unclear. Germline V lookup: CDR1 SGHAT, CDR2 FQNNGV. V was pared by 5 bases and J by 9 bases, with 11 bases between. The CDR3 sequence is 13 residues long. The CDR3 here is CASSAKSGSPLHF. For the CDR3, the DNA is TGTGCCAGCAGCGCCAAATCGGGTTCACCCCTCCACTTT.

The sample holds many counts of this clonotype. V and J are TRBV10-3 and TRBJ2-2; 7 bases align to TRBD1. The germline CDR1 and CDR2 sequences are ENHRY and SYGVKD. The CDR3 is made up of 16 amino acids. V was pared by 5 bases and J by 4 bases, with 10 bases of the junction left unmatched. The CDR3 DNA reads as TGTGCCATCAGTCCAATCTCGACAGGGTTCACCGGGGAGCTGTTTTTT. Amino acids: CAISPISTGFTGELFF.

The sample holds many counts of this clonotype. This chain links TRBV7-9 with TRBJ2-5, with D perhaps being TRBD1 or TRBD2 (6 bases each). CDR3 length: 13 amino acids. CDR1 and CDR2 from the germline V gene are SEHNR and FQNEAQ (reference sequence). With 3 bases removed from V and 5 bases from J, the gap between germline ends came to 10 bases. DNA of the CDR3: TGTGCCAGCAGCTTTCGGGGGCAGGAGACCCAGTACTTC. Its translation is CASSFRGQETQYF.

This clonotype was picked up a small number of times. The chain uses TRBV5-1 and TRBJ1-1; D gene ambiguous. Germline V gene sequence: CDR1 SGHRS, CDR2 YFSETQ. V was pared by 4 bases and J by 1 base, with 8 bases between. This CDR3 contains 13 residues. CDR3 in amino acids: CASSGQTNTEAFF. The DNA of the CDR3 is TGCGCCAGCAGCGGGCAGACGAACACTGAAGCTTTCTTT. Using reference TRBV5-1 and TRBJ1-1 for the parts outside the CDR3, the full variable domain is KAGVTQTPRYLIKTRGQQVTLSCSPISGHRSVSWYQQTPGQGLQFLFEYFSETQRNKGNFPGRFSGRQFSNSRSEMNVSTLELGDSALYLCASSGQTNTEAFFGQGTRLTVV.

This chain uses TRBV11-1 with TRBJ2-7; 16 positions match TRBD2. This CDR3 is 20 amino acids long. Germline V gives CDR1 SGHAT, CDR2 FQDESV (reference sequence). Trimming cost V 1 base and J 2 bases; bases outside gene matches: 11. CDR3 region: CASSLEGLAGGPHGTYEQYF. Written as DNA, the CDR3 is TGTGCCAGCAGCTTAGAGGGACTAGCGGGGGGGCCGCATGGTACCTACGAGCAGTACTTC.

This clonotype was observed a few times. The chain recombines TRBV28 with TRBJ2-1; D is ambiguous. The CDR3 is 13 residues long. Per germline, CDR1 MDHEN and CDR2 SYDVKM. Deletions cut 2 bases from V and 6 bases from J, with 8 bases between. For the CDR3, the DNA is TGTGCCAGCAGTTTAAGTGAGACCAATGAGCAGTTCTTC. Translated, it gives CASSLSETNEQFF.

The V gene is TRBV29-1, the J gene TRBJ2-3; D gene ambiguous. Germline CDR1 and CDR2: SQVTM and ANQGSEA. Trimming left V 6 bases short and J 4 bases short, with 8 bases between. The CDR3 has 11 residues. As DNA, the CDR3 is TGCAGCGTCAGGCCGGCAGATACGCAGTATTTT. It codes for CSVRPADTQYF.

This clonotype was seen only a few times. The chain links TRBV28 to TRBJ2-7; 8 nucleotides agree with TRBD1. CDR3 length equals 15 residues. Looked up from germline, CDR1 is MDHEN and CDR2 is SYDVKM. V lost 3 bases to trimming and J lost 4 bases; unmatched junction nucleotides: 8. CDR3 DNA sequence: TGTGCCAGCAGTTTCTACCGGGACAGGCCTTACGAGCAGTACTTC. Its protein product is CASSFYRDRPYEQYF. Full variable domain (remainder filled in from reference TRBV28 and TRBJ2-7): DVKVTQSSRYLVKRTGEKVFLECVQDMDHENMFWYRQDPGLGLRLIYFSYDVKMKEKGDIPEGYSVSREKKERFSLILESASTNQTSMYLCASSFYRDRPYEQYFGPGTRLTVT.

This clonotype was picked up a small number of times. The gene calls are TRBV20-1 and TRBJ2-2; the match to TRBD2 covers 9 bases. Trimming removed 0 bases from V and 0 bases from J; junction bases left unmatched: 8. Per the germline V gene, CDR1 is DFQATT and CDR2 is SNEGSKA (reference sequence). The CDR3 spans 18 residues. Here the CDR3 reads CSARDDWTSETNTGELFF. CDR3 in DNA: TGCAGTGCTAGAGACGACTGGACTAGCGAGACGAACACCGGGGAGCTGTTTTTT.

The sample holds many counts of this clonotype. The J gene is TRBJ1-2, the V gene TRBV7-2; D is perhaps TRBD1 (5 bases). Trimming removed 2 bases at V and 0 bases at J, with 7 bases between. The CDR3 contains 14 residues. Germline V gene sequence: CDR1 SGHTA, CDR2 FQGNSA. The CDR3 DNA sequence: TGTGCCAGCAGCTTACAACAGGCTAACTATGGCTACACCTTC. Protein sequence: CASSLQQANYGYTF.

J is TRBJ2-1 and V is TRBV15; possibly TRBD1 or TRBD2 for D (6 bases each). This CDR3 has 16 amino acids. V was clipped by 7 bases and J by 4 bases, with 20 bases between them. Germline-derived CDR1 and CDR2 are LNHNV and YYDKDF (reference sequence). The chain's CDR3 is CATNTPGGGPYNEQFF. DNA for the CDR3: TGTGCCACCAACACCCCAGGAGGGGGGCCTTACAATGAGCAGTTCTTC.

A few counts support this clonotype. The chain couples TRBV7-9 to TRBJ1-6; maybe TRBD1 (5 bases). V was pared by 8 bases and J by 8 bases, with 19 bases between. CDR3 length: 15 residues. Germline V gene lookup returns CDR1 SEHNR and CDR2 FQNEAQ (reference sequence). The DNA of the CDR3 is TGTGCCAGCGCGAGTGGGGGTGGGTGGGATTCACCCCTCCACTTT. This encodes CASASGGGWDSPLHF.

This clonotype appeared a few times. The V gene is TRBV5-1, the J gene TRBJ2-2, with D unclear. The germline V gene encodes CDR1 SGHRS and CDR2 YFSETQ. The V gene lost 4 bases and the J gene lost 1 base, with 8 bases spanning the gap. The CDR3 consists of 14 residues. CDR3 residues: CASSPPQNTGELFF. CDR3 nucleotides: TGCGCCAGCAGCCCGCCACAGAACACCGGGGAGCTGTTTTTT.

This clonotype was counted ten times or more. The chain couples TRBV29-1 to TRBJ2-3; tentatively, D is TRBD1 (5 bases). Trimming stripped 7 bases from V and 3 bases from J, with 11 bases between. The CDR3 loop spans 12 amino acids. Germline assignment: CDR1 SQVTM and CDR2 ANQGSEA. CDR3 in amino acids: CSADRQTDTQYF. The CDR3 bases are TGCAGCGCTGATAGACAGACAGATACGCAGTATTTT.

CDR3 in DNA: TGTGCCAGCAGTTTAGCTAGCGGGAGGGAGTACAATGAGCAGTTCTTC. Amino acids: CASSLASGREYNEQFF. The V gene is TRBV12-3 or TRBV12-4, the J gene TRBJ2-1; 11 nucleotides line up with TRBD2. J lost 4 bases, V lost 0 bases, and 2 bases had no gene match. The CDR3 has 16 amino acids.

This chain links TRBV29-1 with TRBJ2-5; possibly TRBD2 for D (5 bases). The germline gives CDR1 SQVTM, CDR2 ANQGSEA. CDR3 length equals 13 residues. Deletions cut 1 base from V and 5 bases from J, with 11 bases between. In DNA, the CDR3 is TGCAGCGTTGAAGCGGGAACAAGGGAGACCCAGTACTTC. It encodes CSVEAGTRETQYF.

The genes are TRBV20-1 and TRBJ2-3; D uncertain. This CDR3 spans 12 amino acids. V was clipped by 6 bases and J by 4 bases, with 11 bases between them. CDR1 and CDR2 from the germline V gene are DFQATT and SNEGSKA (reference sequence). The CDR3 sequence is CSAHYMSDTQYF. CDR3 bases: TGCAGTGCCCATTATATGTCAGATACGCAGTATTTT.

This clonotype was found a few times. The chain recombines TRBV2 with TRBJ2-3, with D unclear. CDR1 and CDR2 from the germline V gene are SNHLY and FYNNEI. CDR3 length: 13 residues. V was trimmed by 3 bases and J by 6 bases, leaving 10 bases between them. The CDR3, as DNA: TGTGCCAGCAGTGAGGCCCCGCGGGATACGCAGTATTTT. This sequence encodes CASSEAPRDTQYF.